One and the same sample provided the 21 T cell receptor beta chains below, sequenced in a study of blood T cell repertoires in COVID-19. Data came from immunoSEQ multiplex PCR; TCRdb stores just in-frame clones and leaves some out. The sample lists around 150,000 clones; 85% were seen once. Sequencing was performed on peripheral blood. The receptors originated from a human donor with acute or convalescent COVID-19. The donor label of this sample is uncertain.

This chain connects TRBV7-8 to TRBJ1-1, with TRBD1 matching over 10 bases. Germline-derived CDR1 and CDR2 are SGHVS and FQNEAQ. The CDR3 sequence is 17 residues long. Losses at the gene ends were 2 bases for V and 3 bases for J; bases not matched to a gene: 9. Here the CDR3 reads CASSLPRQGAYYTEAFF. The CDR3 nucleotides read TGTGCCAGCAGCTTACCGAGACAGGGGGCCTATTACACTGAAGCTTTCTTT.

V gene TRBV6-5 combines with J gene TRBJ1-1, with 9 bases lining up with TRBD1. The CDR3 sequence is 15 residues long. Looked up from germline, CDR1 is MNHEY and CDR2 is SVGAGI. Unmatched junction bases numbered 8, after V lost 8 bases and J lost 1 base. CDR3 coding DNA: TGTGCCAGCCTAAGGACAGGGGAGGGGAACACTGAAGCTTTCTTT. The encoded protein is CASLRTGEGNTEAFF.

Details on this clone: A junction end diverges from the germline sequence, so it may reflect a read error. This chain joins TRBV7-9 and TRBJ1-5; D perhaps matches TRBD1 (5 bases). CDR3 length: 12 residues. Germline CDR1 and CDR2: SEHNR and FQNEAQ (reference sequence). The CDR3 coding sequence is TGTGCCAGCAGCTTACCCGGGACTAAGATGGATTTT. Protein: CASSLPGTKMDF.

This clone is a singleton in its sample. This chain connects TRBV27 to TRBJ1-5; the D is unclear. This CDR3 region has 14 residues. Germline V lookup: CDR1 MNHEY, CDR2 SMNVEV (reference sequence). V lost 2 bases to trimming and J lost 2 bases, with 7 bases between them. CDR3 sequence (DNA): TGTGCCAGCAGTTTAAAAGGAGGCAATCAGCCCCAGCATTTT. Translated: CASSLKGGNQPQHF.

CDR3 coding DNA: TGTGCCAGCAGCGTAGCTCCGGATCAGCCCCAGCATTTT. This encodes CASSVAPDQPQHF. This chain joins TRBV9 and TRBJ1-5; D not resolved. The CDR3 is 13 residues long. Germline V gene sequence: CDR1 SGDLS, CDR2 YYNGEE. Trimming shortened V by 0 bases and J by 5 bases, and 6 bases separated the two germline ends. The full variable domain, completed using reference TRBV9 and TRBJ1-5, is DSGVTQTPKHLITATGQRVTLRCSPRSGDLSVYWYQQSLDQGLQFLIQYYNGEERAKGNILERFSAQQFPDLHSELNLSSLELGDSALYFCASSVAPDQPQHFGDGTRLSIL.

The J gene is TRBJ1-1, the V gene TRBV30, with a tentative D call TRBD1 (5 bases). This CDR3 contains 11 residues. Germline CDR1 is GTSNPN and CDR2 is SVGIG (reference sequence). V was trimmed by 8 bases and J by 9 bases, leaving 16 bases between them. CDR3: CARTWGSKAFF. CDR3 in DNA: TGTGCCCGGACGTGGGGCAGTAAAGCTTTCTTT.

The genes are TRBV4-1 and TRBJ2-2, with D tentatively TRBD1 (6 bases). Trimming stripped 4 bases from V and 7 bases from J, with 16 bases between. Germline-derived CDR1 and CDR2 are MGHRA and YSYEKL. The CDR3 has 15 amino acids. This CDR3 is CASSPLGRDNGELFF. The CDR3 DNA is TGCGCCAGCAGCCCCTTAGGCAGGGACAACGGGGAGCTGTTTTTT.

This chain links TRBV3-1 (or the pseudogene TRBV3-2) with TRBJ1-2; D gene unclear. This CDR3 region has 14 residues. Between the trimmed V and J ends, which lost 1 base and 1 base, there was a span of 7 bases. Looked up from germline, CDR1 is LGHDT and CDR2 is YNNKEL (reference sequence). The CDR3 loop reads CASSQGGVNYGYTF. CDR3 coding DNA: TGTGCCAGCAGCCAAGGAGGAGTTAACTATGGCTACACCTTC.

This clone was seen a handful of times. The CDR3 bases are TGTGCCAGCAGTTGGGGGACAGGGGGAGGTCAGCCCCAGCATTTT. The encoded protein is CASSWGTGGGQPQHF. The chain couples TRBV27 to TRBJ1-5, with 11 bases aligning to TRBD1. The CDR3 loop spans 15 amino acids. J lost 6 bases, V lost 4 bases, and 5 bases had no gene match. Per the germline V gene, CDR1 is MNHEY and CDR2 is SMNVEV (reference sequence).

The chain couples TRBV10-3 to TRBJ1-5, with TRBD1 matching over 7 bases. The V segment lost 7 bases and the J segment 5 bases; nucleotides outside the gene matches: 5. The CDR3 covers 13 residues. In germline, CDR1 is ENHRY, CDR2 SYGVKD. CDR3 loop: CAINQGVDQPQHF. In nucleotides, the CDR3 is TGTGCCATCAACCAGGGGGTAGATCAGCCCCAGCATTTT.

CDR3 residues: CASSRGTGGGMNSGYTF. CDR3 nucleotide sequence: TGTGCCAGCAGCCGTGGGACAGGGGGCGGAATGAATAGTGGCTACACCTTC. The chain recombines TRBV5-4 with TRBJ1-2; TRBD1 aligns across 12 bases. With V trimmed by 4 bases and J by 7 bases, 14 bases remained unmatched. Germline V gene lookup returns CDR1 SGHNT and CDR2 YYREEE (reference sequence). CDR3 length equals 17 residues. Using reference TRBV5-4 and TRBJ1-2 for the parts outside the CDR3, the full variable domain is ETGVTQSPTHLIKTRGQQVTLRCSSQSGHNTVSWYQQALGQGPQFIFQYYREEENGRGNFPPRFSGLQFPNYSSELNVNALELDDSALYLCASSRGTGGGMNSGYTFGSGTRLTVV.

The chain has TRBV18 and TRBJ2-7, with D possibly being TRBD2 (6 bases). Trimming stripped 6 bases from V and 2 bases from J, with 11 bases between. The CDR3 is 13 residues long. Germline V lookup: CDR1 KGHSH, CDR2 LQKENI. CDR3 DNA sequence: TGTGCCAGCTCTGCGGGAAACCCCTACGAGCAGTACTTC. This codes for CASSAGNPYEQYF.

The rearrangement joins TRBV3-1 (or the pseudogene TRBV3-2) to TRBJ1-2; 9 nucleotides align to TRBD1. The CDR3 extends over 12 amino acids. Germline lookup yields CDR1 LGHDT and CDR2 YNNKEL (reference sequence). V lost 8 bases to trimming and J lost 8 bases; unmatched junction nucleotides: 6. The CDR3 nucleotides are TGTGCCAGCGGCACAGGGGGCTACGGCTACACCTTC. Encoded protein: CASGTGGYGYTF.

The chain has TRBV10-1 and TRBJ1-2; TRBD1 matches at 7 bases. V dropped 6 bases and J dropped 4; count of bases not matched to a gene: 14. Germline V gene lookup returns CDR1 WNHNN and CDR2 SYGVQD (reference sequence). This CDR3 is 16 amino acids long. The DNA of the CDR3 is TGCGCCAGCAGCCCGGGACAGCTGACCGGGGGCTATGGCTACACCTTC. Translation: CASSPGQLTGGYGYTF.

Details on this clone: The junction and the germline gene differ at one end; a read error may be behind it. The CDR3 protein is CASSTFDRGPLHF. The CDR3 nucleotides are TGTGCCAGTAGTACCTTCGACAGGGGACCCCTACACTTT. This rearrangement joins TRBV19 to TRBJ1-6; 8 bases match TRBD1. Germline V CDR1 and CDR2: LNHDA, SQIVND (reference sequence). This CDR3 is 13 amino acids long.

V is TRBV18 and J is TRBJ1-2; D ambiguous. The CDR3 consists of 13 residues. Trimming took off 4 bases at V and 2 bases at J, with 8 bases between the two ends. Germline V lookup: CDR1 KGHSH, CDR2 LQKENI. The CDR3 here is CASSREANYGYTF. The CDR3 DNA sequence: TGTGCCAGCTCACGGGAGGCGAACTATGGCTACACCTTC.

The gene calls are TRBV4-2 and TRBJ1-4; 7 bases fit TRBD1. V was clipped by 4 bases and J by 8 bases; unmatched bases: 7. CDR1 is LGHNA and CDR2 is YNFKEQ in the germline V gene. The CDR3 totals 14 residues. The CDR3 DNA reads as TGTGCCAGCAGCCGAGCTGGACAGGACGAAAAACTGTTTTTT. Translating it yields CASSRAGQDEKLFF.

The rearrangement uses TRBV5-4 and TRBJ1-6, with D possibly matching TRBD1 (6 bases). V lost 4 bases to trimming and J lost 10 bases, with 12 bases between them. The CDR3 runs 13 residues. Germline V gives CDR1 SGHNT, CDR2 YYREEE (reference sequence). The CDR3: CASSGGQYSPLHF. CDR3 coding DNA: TGTGCCAGCAGCGGGGGACAATACTCACCCCTCCACTTT.

This chain's CDR3 is CASSLVETGGNSPLHF. Written as DNA, the CDR3 is TGTGCCAGCAGCTTGGTGGAGACAGGGGGTAATTCACCCCTCCACTTT. The rearrangement uses TRBV5-5 and TRBJ1-6; 9 bases line up with TRBD1. This CDR3 comprises 16 residues. Germline V lookup: CDR1 SGHKS, CDR2 YYEKEE (reference sequence). V shed 0 bases, J shed 6 bases, and the junction held 4 bases outside the gene matches.

The chain links TRBV5-1 to TRBJ1-2, with D tentatively TRBD1 (6 bases). CDR1 and CDR2 (germline): SGHRS, YFSETQ. The CDR3 totals 13 residues. V lost 4 bases to trimming and J lost 3 bases, with 10 bases between them. The CDR3 loop reads CASSRDTYYGYTF. The DNA of the CDR3 is TGCGCCAGCAGCCGGGACACCTACTATGGCTACACCTTC.

This chain uses TRBV18 with TRBJ1-6; TRBD1 is a possible D gene (5 bases). The CDR3 is 14 residues long. Trimming left V 2 bases short and J 5 bases short, with 7 bases between. Germline-derived CDR1 and CDR2 are KGHSH and LQKENI. Here the CDR3 DNA reads TGTGCCAGCTCACCAAAACAGGATAATTCACCCCTCCACTTT. It codes for CASSPKQDNSPLHF.